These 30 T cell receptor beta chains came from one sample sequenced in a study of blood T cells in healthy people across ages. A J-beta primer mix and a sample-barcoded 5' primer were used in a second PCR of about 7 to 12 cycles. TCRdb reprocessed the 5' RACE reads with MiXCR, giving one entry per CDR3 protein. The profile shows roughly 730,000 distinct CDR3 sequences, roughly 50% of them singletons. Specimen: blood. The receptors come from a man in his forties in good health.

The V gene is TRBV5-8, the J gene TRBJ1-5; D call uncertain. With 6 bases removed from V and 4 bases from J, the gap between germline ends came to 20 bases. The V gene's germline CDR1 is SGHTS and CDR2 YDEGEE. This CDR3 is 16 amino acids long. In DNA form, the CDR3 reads TGTGCCAGCAACACACCGACAATAATGGGAAATCAGCCCCAGCATTTT. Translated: CASNTPTIMGNQPQHF.

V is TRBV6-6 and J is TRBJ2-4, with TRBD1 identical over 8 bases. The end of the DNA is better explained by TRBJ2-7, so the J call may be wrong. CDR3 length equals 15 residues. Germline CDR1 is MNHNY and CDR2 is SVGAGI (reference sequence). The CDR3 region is CASSPSRTGTYEQYF. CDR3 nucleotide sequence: TGTGCCAGCAGCCCGTCGCGGACAGGGACCTACGAGCAGTACTTC.

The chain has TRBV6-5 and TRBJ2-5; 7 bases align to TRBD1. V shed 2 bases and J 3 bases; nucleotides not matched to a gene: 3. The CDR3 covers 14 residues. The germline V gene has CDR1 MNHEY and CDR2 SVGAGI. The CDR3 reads CASSYVGTEETQYF. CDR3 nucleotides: TGTGCCAGCAGTTACGTCGGGACAGAAGAGACCCAGTACTTC.

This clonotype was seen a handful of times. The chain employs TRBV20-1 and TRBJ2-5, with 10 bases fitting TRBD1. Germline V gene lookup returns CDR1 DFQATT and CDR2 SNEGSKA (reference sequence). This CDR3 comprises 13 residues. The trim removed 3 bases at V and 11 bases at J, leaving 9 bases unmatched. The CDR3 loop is CSASPGQGYEQYF. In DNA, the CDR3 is TGCAGTGCTAGCCCGGGACAGGGGTATGAGCAGTACTTC.

This CDR3 reads CASSELGGEQYF. DNA for the CDR3: TGTGCCAGCAGTGAACTAGGGGGCGAGCAGTACTTC. The chain uses TRBV2 and TRBJ2-7, with D possibly being TRBD1 (6 bases). Germline V lookup: CDR1 SNHLY, CDR2 FYNNEI. V lost 2 bases to trimming and J lost 6 bases, with 8 bases between them. The CDR3 runs to 12 residues.

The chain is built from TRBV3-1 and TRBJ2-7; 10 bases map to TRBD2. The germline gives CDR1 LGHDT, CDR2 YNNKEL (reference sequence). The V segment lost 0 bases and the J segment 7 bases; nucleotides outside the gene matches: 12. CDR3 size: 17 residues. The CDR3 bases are TGTGCCAGCAGCCAAGAAGAGGGGCTAGCGGGAGCGGGGGAGCAGTACTTC. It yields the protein CASSQEEGLAGAGEQYF.

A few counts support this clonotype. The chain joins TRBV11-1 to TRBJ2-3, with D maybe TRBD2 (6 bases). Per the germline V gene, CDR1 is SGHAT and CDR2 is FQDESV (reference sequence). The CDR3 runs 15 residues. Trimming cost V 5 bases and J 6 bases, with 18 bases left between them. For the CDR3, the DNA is TGTGCCAGCAGCCCGTCATGGGGGAGCGGGGATACGCAGTATTTT. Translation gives CASSPSWGSGDTQYF.

CDR3 DNA: TGTGCCAGCAGCGCATCGACAGGGTGGTCAGATACGCAGTATTTT. It translates to CASSASTGWSDTQYF. The V gene is TRBV7-2, the J gene TRBJ2-3, with 7 bases that match TRBD1. CDR3 length equals 15 residues. J was trimmed by 4 bases and V by 5 bases; bases with no gene match: 9. Germline V gene sequence: CDR1 SGHTA, CDR2 FQGNSA.

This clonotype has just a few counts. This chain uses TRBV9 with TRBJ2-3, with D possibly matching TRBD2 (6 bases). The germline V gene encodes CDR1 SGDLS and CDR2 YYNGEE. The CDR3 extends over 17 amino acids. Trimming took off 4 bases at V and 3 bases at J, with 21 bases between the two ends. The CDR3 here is CASSPRGGAGGTDTQYF. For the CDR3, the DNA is TGTGCCAGCAGCCCAAGAGGCGGGGCCGGAGGGACAGATACGCAGTATTTT.

CDR3 residues: CASSWGTLIQETQYF. In nucleotides, the CDR3 is TGTGCCAGCAGCTGGGGGACCCTTATTCAAGAGACCCAGTACTTC. The V call is TRBV7-9, the J call TRBJ2-5; D possibly matches TRBD1 or TRBD2 (5 bases each). There are 15 residues in the CDR3. The germline V and J ends were trimmed by 4 bases and 2 bases, with 14 bases remaining between them. CDR1 and CDR2 (germline): SEHNR, FQNEAQ (reference sequence).

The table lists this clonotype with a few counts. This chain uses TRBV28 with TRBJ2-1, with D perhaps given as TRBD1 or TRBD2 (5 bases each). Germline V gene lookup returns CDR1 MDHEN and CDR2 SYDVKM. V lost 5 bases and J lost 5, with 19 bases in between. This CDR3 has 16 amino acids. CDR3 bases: TGTGCCAGCAGTCCCTCGGGGCTCCAGCAAAACAATGAGCAGTTCTTC. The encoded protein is CASSPSGLQQNNEQFF.

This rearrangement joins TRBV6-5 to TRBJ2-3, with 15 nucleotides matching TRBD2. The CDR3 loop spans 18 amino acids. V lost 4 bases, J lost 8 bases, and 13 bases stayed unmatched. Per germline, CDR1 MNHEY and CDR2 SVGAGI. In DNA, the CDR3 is TGTGCCAGCAGTTTCCGGACTAGCGGGAGGGCCATAGGAGGTACGCAGTATTTT. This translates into CASSFRTSGRAIGGTQYF.

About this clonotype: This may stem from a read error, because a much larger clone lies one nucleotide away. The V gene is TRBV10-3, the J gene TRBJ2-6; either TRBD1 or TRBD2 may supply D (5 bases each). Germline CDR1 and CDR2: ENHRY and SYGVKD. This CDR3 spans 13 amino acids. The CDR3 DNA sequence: TGTGCCATCTACCTCTCCGGGGCCAACGTCCCGACTTTC. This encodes CAIYLSGANVPTF.

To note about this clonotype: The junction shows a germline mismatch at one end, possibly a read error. The CDR3 DNA sequence: TGCGTCAGCAGCTTGGCCGGCAGCCTCACAGATACGCAGTATTTT. Translation: CVSSLAGSLTDTQYF. The chain links TRBV5-1 to TRBJ2-3; no clear D gene. Looked up from germline, CDR1 is SGHRS and CDR2 is YFSETQ. The length of the CDR3 is 15 residues.

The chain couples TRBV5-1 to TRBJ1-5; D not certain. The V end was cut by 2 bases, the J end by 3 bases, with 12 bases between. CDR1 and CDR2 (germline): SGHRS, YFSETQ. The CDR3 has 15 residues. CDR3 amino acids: CASSLSGGINQPQHF. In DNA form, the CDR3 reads TGCGCCAGCAGCTTAAGTGGCGGCATCAATCAGCCCCAGCATTTT. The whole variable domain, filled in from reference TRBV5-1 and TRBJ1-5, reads KAGVTQTPRYLIKTRGQQVTLSCSPISGHRSVSWYQQTPGQGLQFLFEYFSETQRNKGNFPGRFSGRQFSNSRSEMNVSTLELGDSALYLCASSLSGGINQPQHFGDGTRLSIL.

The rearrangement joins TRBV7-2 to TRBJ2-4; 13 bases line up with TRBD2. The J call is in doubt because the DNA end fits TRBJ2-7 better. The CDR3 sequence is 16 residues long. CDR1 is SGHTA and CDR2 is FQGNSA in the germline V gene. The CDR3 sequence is CASSLDGTSGTYEQYF. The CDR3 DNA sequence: TGTGCCAGCAGCTTAGATGGGACTAGCGGGACCTACGAGCAGTACTTC.

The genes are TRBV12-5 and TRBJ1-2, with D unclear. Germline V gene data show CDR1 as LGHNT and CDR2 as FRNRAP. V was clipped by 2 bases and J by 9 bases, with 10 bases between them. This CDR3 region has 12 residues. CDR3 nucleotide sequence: TGTGCTAGTGGTTTGCCGGGTTCGAGCTACACCTTC. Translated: CASGLPGSSYTF.

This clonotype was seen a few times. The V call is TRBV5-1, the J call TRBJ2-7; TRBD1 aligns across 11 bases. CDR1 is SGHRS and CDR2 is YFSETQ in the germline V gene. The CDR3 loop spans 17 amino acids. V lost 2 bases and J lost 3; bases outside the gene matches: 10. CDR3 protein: CASSFAPWDRGNYEQYF. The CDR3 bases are TGCGCCAGCAGCTTTGCCCCATGGGACAGGGGGAACTACGAGCAGTACTTC.

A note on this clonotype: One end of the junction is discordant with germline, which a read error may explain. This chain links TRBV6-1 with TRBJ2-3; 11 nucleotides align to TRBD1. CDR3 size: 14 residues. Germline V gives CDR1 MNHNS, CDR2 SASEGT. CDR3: CASSEGTGGVTRYF. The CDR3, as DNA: TGTGCCAGCAGTGAGGGGACAGGGGGAGTTACGCGGTATTTT.

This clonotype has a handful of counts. The CDR3 region is CASSQEGGGGIQETQYF. In DNA, the CDR3 is TGTGCCAGCAGCCAAGAAGGTGGCGGGGGGATCCAAGAGACCCAGTACTTC. The V gene is TRBV4-2, the J gene TRBJ2-5; 8 positions agree with TRBD2. From germline, CDR1 is LGHNA and CDR2 YNFKEQ. The CDR3 extends over 17 amino acids. V shed 0 bases, J shed 1 base, and the junction held 7 bases outside the gene matches.

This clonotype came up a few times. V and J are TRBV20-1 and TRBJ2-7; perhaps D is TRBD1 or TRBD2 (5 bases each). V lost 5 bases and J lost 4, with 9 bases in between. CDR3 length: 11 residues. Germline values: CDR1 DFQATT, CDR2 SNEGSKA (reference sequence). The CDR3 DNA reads TGCAGTGCTCGGTGGGGGTACGAGCAGTACTTC. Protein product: CSARWGYEQYF.

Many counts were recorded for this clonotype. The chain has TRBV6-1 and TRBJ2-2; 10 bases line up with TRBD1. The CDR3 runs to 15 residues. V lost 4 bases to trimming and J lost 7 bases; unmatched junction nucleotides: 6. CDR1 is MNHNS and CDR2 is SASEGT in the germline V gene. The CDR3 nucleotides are TGTGCCAGCAGTGCGGGGACAGGGGAAGGCGGGGAGCTGTTTTTT. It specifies CASSAGTGEGGELFF.

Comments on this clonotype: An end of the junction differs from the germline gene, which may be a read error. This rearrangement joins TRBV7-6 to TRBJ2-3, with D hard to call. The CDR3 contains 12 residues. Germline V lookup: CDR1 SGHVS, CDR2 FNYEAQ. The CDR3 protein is CASSFLLDMQYF. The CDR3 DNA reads TGTGCCAGCAGCTTTCTGTTGGATATGCAGTATTTT.

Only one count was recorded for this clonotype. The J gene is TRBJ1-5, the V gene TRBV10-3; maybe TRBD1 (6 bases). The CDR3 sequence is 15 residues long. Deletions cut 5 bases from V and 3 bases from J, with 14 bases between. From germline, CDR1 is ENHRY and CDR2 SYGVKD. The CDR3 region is CAISQQGTFNQPQHF. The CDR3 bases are TGTGCCATCAGTCAGCAGGGGACATTCAATCAGCCCCAGCATTTT.

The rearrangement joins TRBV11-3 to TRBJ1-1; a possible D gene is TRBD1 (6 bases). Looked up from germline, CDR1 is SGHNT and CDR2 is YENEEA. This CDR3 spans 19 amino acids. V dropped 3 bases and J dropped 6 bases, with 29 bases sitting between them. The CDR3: CASSLGAFGGAEIRAEAFF. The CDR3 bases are TGTGCCAGCAGCTTGGGGGCGTTTGGGGGGGCGGAAATAAGGGCTGAAGCTTTCTTT.

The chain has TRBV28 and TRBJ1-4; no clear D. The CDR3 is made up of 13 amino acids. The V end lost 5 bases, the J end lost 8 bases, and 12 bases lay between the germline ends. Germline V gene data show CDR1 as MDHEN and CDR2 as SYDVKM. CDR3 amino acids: CASSNSLEEKLFF. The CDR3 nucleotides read TGTGCCAGCAGTAACAGCCTTGAAGAAAAACTGTTTTTT.

The CDR3: CASMKPIDREGNEQFF. The CDR3 region has the DNA TGTGCCAGTATGAAACCAATCGACAGGGAAGGAAATGAGCAGTTCTTC. This chain uses TRBV5-6 with TRBJ2-1; TRBD1 agrees at 7 bases. Looked up from germline, CDR1 is SGHDT and CDR2 is YYEEEE. J was trimmed by 7 bases and V by 8 bases; bases with no gene match: 18. The CDR3 has 16 amino acids.

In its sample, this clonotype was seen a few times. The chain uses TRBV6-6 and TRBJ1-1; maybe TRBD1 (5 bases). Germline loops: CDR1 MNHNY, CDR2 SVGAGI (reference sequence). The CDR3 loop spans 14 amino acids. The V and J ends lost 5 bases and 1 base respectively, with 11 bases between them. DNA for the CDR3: TGTGCCAGCAGTAGCAGACAGAAGAACACTGAAGCTTTCTTT. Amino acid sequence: CASSSRQKNTEAFF.

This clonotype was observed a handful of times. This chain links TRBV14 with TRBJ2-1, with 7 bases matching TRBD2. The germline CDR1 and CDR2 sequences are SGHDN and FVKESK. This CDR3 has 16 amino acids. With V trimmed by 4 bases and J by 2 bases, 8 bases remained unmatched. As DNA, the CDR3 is TGTGCCAGCAGCCGTTCCGCGGGGGTTACCTACAATGAGCAGTTCTTC. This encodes CASSRSAGVTYNEQFF.

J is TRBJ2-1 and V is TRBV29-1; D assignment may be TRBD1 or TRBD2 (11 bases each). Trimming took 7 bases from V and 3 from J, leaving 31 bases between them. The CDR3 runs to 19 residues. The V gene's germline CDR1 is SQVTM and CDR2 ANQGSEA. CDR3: CSATGTGGRTSGYYNEQFF. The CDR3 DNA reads TGCAGCGCCACCGGGACAGGGGGTCGGACTAGCGGGTACTACAATGAGCAGTTCTTC.